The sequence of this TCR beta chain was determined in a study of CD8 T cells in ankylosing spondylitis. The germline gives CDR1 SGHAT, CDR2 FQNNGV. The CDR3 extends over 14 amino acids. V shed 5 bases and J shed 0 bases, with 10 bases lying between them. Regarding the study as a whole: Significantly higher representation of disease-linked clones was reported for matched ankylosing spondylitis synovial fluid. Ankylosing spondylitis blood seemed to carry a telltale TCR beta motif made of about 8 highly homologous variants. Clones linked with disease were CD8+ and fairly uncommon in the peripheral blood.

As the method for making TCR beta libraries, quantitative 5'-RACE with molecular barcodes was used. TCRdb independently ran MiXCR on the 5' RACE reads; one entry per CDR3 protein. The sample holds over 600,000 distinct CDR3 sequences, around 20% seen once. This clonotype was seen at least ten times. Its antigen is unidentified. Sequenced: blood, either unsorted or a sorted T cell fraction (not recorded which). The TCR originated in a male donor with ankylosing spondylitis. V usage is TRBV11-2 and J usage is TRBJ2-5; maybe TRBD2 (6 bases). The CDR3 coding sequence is TGTGCCAGCAGCGGGACTTATAACCAAGAGACCCAGTACTTC. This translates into CASSGTYNQETQYF.